The 8 T cell receptor beta chains below come from one sample, sequenced in a study of cytomegalovirus exposure and HLA in healthy donors. Here immunoSEQ multiplex PCR was the method, and the copy in TCRdb shows in-frame clones only, minus some. Of some 260,000 clones in the sample, roughly 87% were seen once. Sequences were obtained from PBMCs. These receptors originate from a woman aged 25 to 39 in good health and CMV-seronegative.

CDR3 nucleotide sequence: TGTGCCAGCCATCTAGCGGTTAGCACAGATACGCAGTATTTT. Amino acids: CASHLAVSTDTQYF. This rearrangement joins TRBV2 to TRBJ2-3; the match to TRBD2 covers 7 bases. Germline lookup yields CDR1 SNHLY and CDR2 FYNNEI. The J segment lost 0 bases and the V segment lost 8 bases, leaving 5 bases of the junction unmatched. The CDR3 is made up of 14 amino acids. Variable domain in full (rest from reference TRBV2 and TRBJ2-3): EPEVTQTPSHQVTQMGQEVILRCVPISNHLYFYWYRQILGQKVEFLVSFYNNEISEKSEIFDDQFSVERPDGSNFTLKIRSTKLEDSAMYFCASHLAVSTDTQYFGPGTRLTVL.

Remarks on this clone: In the same sample, other DNA sequences code for this CDR3. V usage is TRBV5-6 and J usage is TRBJ1-1, with D perhaps TRBD1 (5 bases). The CDR3 totals 13 residues. Germline V gene lookup returns CDR1 SGHDT and CDR2 YYEEEE. V gave up 2 bases and J gave up 1 base, with 6 bases separating them. This CDR3 reads CASSFRGNTEAFF. As DNA, the CDR3 is TGTGCCAGCAGCTTTAGGGGGAACACTGAAGCTTTCTTT.

This clone was observed a few times. This chain links TRBV6-1 with TRBJ2-7; no clear D. V was shortened by 6 bases and J by 4 bases, with 7 bases between the two germline ends. Germline V CDR1 and CDR2: MNHNS, SASEGT. The length of the CDR3 is 11 residues. CDR3: CASRAFYEQYF. In DNA form, the CDR3 reads TGTGCCAGCAGGGCCTTTTACGAGCAGTACTTC.

This clone came up once. The chain is built from TRBV4-3 and TRBJ2-1, with TRBD2 matching 7 bases. The germline V gene encodes CDR1 LGHNA and CDR2 YSLEER. The CDR3 contains 18 residues. V was clipped by 4 bases and J by 5 bases; unmatched bases: 17. CDR3 loop: CASSPTPTLADIDNEQFF. DNA for the CDR3: TGCGCCAGCAGCCCAACCCCGACTCTAGCGGATATAGACAATGAGCAGTTCTTC.

The gene calls are TRBV9 and TRBJ2-1, with 11 bases that match TRBD2. This CDR3 spans 16 amino acids. The V and J ends lost 3 bases and 5 bases, in that order; junction bases with no gene match: 7. Germline V lookup: CDR1 SGDLS, CDR2 YYNGEE. The DNA of the CDR3 is TGTGCCAGCAGCGCCCCCGGGACTAGCGGTAACAATGAGCAGTTCTTC. Amino acid sequence: CASSAPGTSGNNEQFF.

The CDR3 reads CASRLDREQETQYF. The CDR3 DNA follows: TGTGCCAGCAGACTTGACAGGGAACAAGAGACCCAGTACTTC. The chain links TRBV7-6 to TRBJ2-5; 7 bases fit TRBD1. There are 14 residues in the CDR3. With V trimmed by 6 bases and J by 2 bases, 6 bases remained unmatched. Per germline, CDR1 SGHVS and CDR2 FNYEAQ. Variable domain in full (rest from reference TRBV7-6 and TRBJ2-5): GAGVSQSPRYKVTKRGQDVALRCDPISGHVSLYWYRQALGQGPEFLTYFNYEAQQDKSGLPNDRFSAERPEGSISTLTIQRTEQRDSAMYRCASRLDREQETQYFGPGTRLLVL.

The chain has TRBV27 and TRBJ2-1, with a possible D match to TRBD2 (6 bases). The V end lost 3 bases, the J end lost 2 bases, and 8 bases lay between the germline ends. This CDR3 has 14 amino acids. Germline CDR1 reads MNHEY; CDR2 reads SMNVEV (reference sequence). The CDR3 DNA sequence: TGTGCCAGCAGTTTTACGGGAGCCTACAATGAGCAGTTCTTC. The encoded protein is CASSFTGAYNEQFF.

The V gene is TRBV15, the J gene TRBJ2-7; D unresolved. Germline V gene lookup returns CDR1 LNHNV and CDR2 YYDKDF (reference sequence). This CDR3 region has 13 residues. Deletions cut 0 bases from V and 3 bases from J, with 6 bases between. The CDR3 protein is CATSREDGYEQYF. CDR3 DNA sequence: TGTGCCACCAGCAGAGAGGACGGCTACGAGCAGTACTTC.